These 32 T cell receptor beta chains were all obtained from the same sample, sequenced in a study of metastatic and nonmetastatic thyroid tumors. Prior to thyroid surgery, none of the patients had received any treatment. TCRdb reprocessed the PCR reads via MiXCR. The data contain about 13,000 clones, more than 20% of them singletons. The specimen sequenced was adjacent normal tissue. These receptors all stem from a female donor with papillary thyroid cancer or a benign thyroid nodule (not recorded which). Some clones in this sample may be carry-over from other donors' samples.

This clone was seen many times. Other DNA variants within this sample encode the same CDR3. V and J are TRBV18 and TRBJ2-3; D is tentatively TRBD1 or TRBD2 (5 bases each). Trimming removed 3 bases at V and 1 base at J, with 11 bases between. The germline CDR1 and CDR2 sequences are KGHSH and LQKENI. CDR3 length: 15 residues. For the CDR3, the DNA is TGTGCCAGCTCACCGGGGGTCGGCGGCACAGATACGCAGTATTTT. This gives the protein CASSPGVGGTDTQYF.

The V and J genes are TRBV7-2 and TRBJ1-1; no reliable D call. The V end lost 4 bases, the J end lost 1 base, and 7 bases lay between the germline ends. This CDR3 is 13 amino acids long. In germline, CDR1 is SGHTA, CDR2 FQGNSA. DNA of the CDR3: TGTGCCAGCAGCTCACGACAGAACACTGAAGCTTTCTTT. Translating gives CASSSRQNTEAFF.

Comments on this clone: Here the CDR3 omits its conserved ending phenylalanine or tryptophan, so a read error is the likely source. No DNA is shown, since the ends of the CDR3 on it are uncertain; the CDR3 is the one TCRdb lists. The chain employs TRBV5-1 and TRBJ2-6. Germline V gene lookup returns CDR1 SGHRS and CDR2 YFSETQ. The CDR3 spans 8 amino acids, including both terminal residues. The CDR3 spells CASSVGTI.

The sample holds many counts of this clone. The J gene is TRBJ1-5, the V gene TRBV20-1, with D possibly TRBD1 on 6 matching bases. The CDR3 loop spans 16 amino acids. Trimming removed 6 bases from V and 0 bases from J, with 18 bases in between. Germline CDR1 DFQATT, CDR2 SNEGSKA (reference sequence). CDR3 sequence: CSAGFRTVDSNQPQHF. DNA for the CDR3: TGCAGTGCGGGATTTAGGACAGTCGATAGCAATCAGCCCCAGCATTTT.

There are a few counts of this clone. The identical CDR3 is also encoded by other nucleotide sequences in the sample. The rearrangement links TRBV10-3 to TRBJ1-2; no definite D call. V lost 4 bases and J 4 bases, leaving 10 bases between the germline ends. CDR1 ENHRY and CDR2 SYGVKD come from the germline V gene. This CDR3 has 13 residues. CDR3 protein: CAISGSPGYGYTF. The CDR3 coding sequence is TGTGCCATCAGTGGGTCTCCCGGCTATGGCTACACCTTC.

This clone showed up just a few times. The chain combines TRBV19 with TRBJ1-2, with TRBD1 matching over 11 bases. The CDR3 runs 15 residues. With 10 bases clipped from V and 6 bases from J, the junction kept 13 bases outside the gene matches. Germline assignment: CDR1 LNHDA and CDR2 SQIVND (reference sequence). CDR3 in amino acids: CATLVGTGGRDGYTF. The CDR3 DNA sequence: TGTGCCACCCTGGTGGGGACAGGGGGGAGAGATGGCTACACCTTC.

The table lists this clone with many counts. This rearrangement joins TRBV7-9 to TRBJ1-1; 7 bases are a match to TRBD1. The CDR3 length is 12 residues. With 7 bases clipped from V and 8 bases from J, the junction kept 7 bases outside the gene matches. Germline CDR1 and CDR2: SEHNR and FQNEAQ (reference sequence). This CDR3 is CASTDREGEAFF. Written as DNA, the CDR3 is TGTGCCAGCACCGACAGGGAAGGGGAAGCTTTCTTT.

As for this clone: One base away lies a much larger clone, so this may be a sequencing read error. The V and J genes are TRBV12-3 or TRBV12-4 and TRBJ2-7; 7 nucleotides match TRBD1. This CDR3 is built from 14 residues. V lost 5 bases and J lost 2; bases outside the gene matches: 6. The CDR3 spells CASSPGTVAYEQYF. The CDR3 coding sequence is TGTGCCAGCAGTCCGGGGACAGTGGCCTACGAGCAGTACTTC.

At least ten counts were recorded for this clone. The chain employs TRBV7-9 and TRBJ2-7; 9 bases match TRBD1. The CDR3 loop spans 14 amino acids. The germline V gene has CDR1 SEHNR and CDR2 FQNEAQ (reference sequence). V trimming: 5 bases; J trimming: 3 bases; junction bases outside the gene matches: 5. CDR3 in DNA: TGTGCCAGCAGCCCGCGGGACAGGGTCTACGAGCAGTACTTC. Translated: CASSPRDRVYEQYF. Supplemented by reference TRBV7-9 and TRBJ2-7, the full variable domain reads DTGVSQNPRHKITKRGQNVTFRCDPISEHNRLYWYRQTLGQGPEFLTYFQNEAQLEKSRLLSDRFSAERPKGSFSTLEIQRTEQGDSAMYLCASSPRDRVYEQYFGPGTRLTVT.

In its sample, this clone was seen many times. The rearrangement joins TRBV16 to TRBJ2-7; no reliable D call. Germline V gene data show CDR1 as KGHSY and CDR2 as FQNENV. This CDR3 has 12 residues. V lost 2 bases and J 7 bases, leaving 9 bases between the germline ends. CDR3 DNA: TGTGCCAGCAGCCAAAATTTGGGAGAGCAGTACTTC. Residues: CASSQNLGEQYF.

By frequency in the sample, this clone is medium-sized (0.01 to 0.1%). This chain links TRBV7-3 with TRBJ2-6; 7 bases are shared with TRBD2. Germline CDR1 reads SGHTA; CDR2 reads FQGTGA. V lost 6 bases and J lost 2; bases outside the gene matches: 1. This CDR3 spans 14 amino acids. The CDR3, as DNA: TGTGCCAGCAGTCGGGGGGCTGGGGCCAACGTCCTGACTTTC. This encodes CASSRGAGANVLTF.

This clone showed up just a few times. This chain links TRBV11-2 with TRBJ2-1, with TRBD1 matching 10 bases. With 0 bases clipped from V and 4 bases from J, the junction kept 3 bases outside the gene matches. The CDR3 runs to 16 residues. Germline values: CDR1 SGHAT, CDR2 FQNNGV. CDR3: CASSLEGTGAYNEQFF. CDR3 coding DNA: TGTGCCAGCAGCTTAGAAGGGACAGGGGCATACAATGAGCAGTTCTTC. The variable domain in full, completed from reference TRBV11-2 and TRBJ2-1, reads EAGVAQSPRYKIIEKRQSVAFWCNPISGHATLYWYQQILGQGPKLLIQFQNNGVVDDSQLPKDRFSAERLKGVDSTLKIQPAKLEDSAVYLCASSLEGTGAYNEQFFGPGTRLTVL.

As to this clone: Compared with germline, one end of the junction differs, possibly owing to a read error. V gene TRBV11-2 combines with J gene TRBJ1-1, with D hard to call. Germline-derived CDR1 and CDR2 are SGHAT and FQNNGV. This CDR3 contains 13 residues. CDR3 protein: CASIPDPRAESFF. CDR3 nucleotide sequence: TGTGCCAGCATCCCCGACCCAAGGGCTGAATCTTTCTTT.

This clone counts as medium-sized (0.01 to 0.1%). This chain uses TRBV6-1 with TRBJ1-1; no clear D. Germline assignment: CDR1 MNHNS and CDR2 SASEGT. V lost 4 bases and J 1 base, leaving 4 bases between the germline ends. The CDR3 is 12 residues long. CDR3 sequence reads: CASSAPNTEAFF. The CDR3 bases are TGTGCCAGCAGTGCCCCGAACACTGAAGCTTTCTTT.

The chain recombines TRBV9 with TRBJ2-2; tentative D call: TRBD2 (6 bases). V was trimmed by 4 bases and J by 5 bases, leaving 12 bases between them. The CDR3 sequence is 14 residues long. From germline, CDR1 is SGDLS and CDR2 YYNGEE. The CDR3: CASSLGGETGELFF. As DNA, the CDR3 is TGTGCCAGCAGCCTCGGCGGGGAGACCGGGGAGCTGTTTTTT. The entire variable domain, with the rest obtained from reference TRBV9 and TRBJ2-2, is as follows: DSGVTQTPKHLITATGQRVTLRCSPRSGDLSVYWYQQSLDQGLQFLIQYYNGEERAKGNILERFSAQQFPDLHSELNLSSLELGDSALYFCASSLGGETGELFFGEGSRLTVL.

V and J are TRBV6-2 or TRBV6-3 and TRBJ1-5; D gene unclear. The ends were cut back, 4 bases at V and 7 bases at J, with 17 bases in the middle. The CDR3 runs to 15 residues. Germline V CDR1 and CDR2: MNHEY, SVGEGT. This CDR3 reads CASSFGSGFRQPQHF. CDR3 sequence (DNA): TGTGCCAGCAGTTTTGGTTCGGGCTTCCGGCAGCCCCAGCATTTT.

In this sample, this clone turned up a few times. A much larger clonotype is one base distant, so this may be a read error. The CDR3 DNA is TGCAGCGTTTACGCCGGGACTTCCCCCTACGAGAAGTACTTC. Translation gives CSVYAGTSPYEKYF. This rearrangement joins TRBV29-1 to TRBJ2-7, with TRBD2 as a possible D gene (6 bases). Germline CDR1 SQVTM, CDR2 ANQGSEA. The CDR3 length is 14 residues.

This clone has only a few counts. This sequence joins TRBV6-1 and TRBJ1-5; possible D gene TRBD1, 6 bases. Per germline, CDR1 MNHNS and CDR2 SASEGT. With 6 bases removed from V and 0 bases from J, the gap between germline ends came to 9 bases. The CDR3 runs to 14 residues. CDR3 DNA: TGTGCCAGCAGGGACAGCAATAGCAATCAGCCCCAGCATTTT. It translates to CASRDSNSNQPQHF.

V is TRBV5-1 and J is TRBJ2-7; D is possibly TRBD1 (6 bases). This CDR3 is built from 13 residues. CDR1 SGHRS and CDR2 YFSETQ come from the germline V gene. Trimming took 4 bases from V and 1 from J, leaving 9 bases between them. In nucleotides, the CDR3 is TGCGCCAGCAGCCGGGACACATCCTACGAGCAGTACTTC. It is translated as CASSRDTSYEQYF.

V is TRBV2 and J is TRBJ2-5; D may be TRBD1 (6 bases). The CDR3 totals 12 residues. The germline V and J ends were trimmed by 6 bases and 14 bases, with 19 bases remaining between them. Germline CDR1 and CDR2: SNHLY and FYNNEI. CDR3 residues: CASRQGLDTNYF. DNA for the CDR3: TGTGCCAGCAGACAGGGTCTGGATACCAACTACTTC. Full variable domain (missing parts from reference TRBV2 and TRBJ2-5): EPEVTQTPSHQVTQMGQEVILRCVPISNHLYFYWYRQILGQKVEFLVSFYNNEISEKSEIFDDQFSVERPDGSNFTLKIRSTKLEDSAMYFCASRQGLDTNYFGPGTRLLVL.

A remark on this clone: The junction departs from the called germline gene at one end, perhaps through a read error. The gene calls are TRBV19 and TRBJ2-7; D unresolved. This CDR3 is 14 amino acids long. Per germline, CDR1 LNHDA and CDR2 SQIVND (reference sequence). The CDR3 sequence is CASSSGLQCYEHYF. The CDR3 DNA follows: TGTGCCAGTAGTTCCGGGCTACAGTGCTACGAGCACTACTTC.

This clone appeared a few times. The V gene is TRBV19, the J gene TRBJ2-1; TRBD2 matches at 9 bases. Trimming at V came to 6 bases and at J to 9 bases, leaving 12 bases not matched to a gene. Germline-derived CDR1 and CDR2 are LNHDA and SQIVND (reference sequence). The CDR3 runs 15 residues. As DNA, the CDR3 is TGTGCCAGTAGACTACTAGCGGGCGGGCTCGGTGAGCAGTTCTTC. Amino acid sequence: CASRLLAGGLGEQFF.

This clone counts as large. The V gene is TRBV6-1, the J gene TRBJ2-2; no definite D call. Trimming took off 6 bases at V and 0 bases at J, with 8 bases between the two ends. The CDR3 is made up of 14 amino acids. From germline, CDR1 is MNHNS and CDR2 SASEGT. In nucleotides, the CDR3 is TGTGCCAGCAGCCCCCTGGCGAACACCGGGGAGCTGTTTTTT. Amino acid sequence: CASSPLANTGELFF.

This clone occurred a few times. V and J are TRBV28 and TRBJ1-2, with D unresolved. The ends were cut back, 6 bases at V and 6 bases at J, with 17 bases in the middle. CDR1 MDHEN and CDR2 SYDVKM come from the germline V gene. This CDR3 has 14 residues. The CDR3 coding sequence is TGTGCCAGCAGCCCTGCCGGGCCTACTCATGGCTACACCTTC. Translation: CASSPAGPTHGYTF.

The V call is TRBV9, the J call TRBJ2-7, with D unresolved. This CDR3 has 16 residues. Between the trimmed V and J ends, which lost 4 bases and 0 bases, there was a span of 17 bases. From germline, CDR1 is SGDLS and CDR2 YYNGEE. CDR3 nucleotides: TGTGCCAGCAGCCATCGAGGAAGGTCTAGCTCCTACGAGCAGTACTTC. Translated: CASSHRGRSSSYEQYF.

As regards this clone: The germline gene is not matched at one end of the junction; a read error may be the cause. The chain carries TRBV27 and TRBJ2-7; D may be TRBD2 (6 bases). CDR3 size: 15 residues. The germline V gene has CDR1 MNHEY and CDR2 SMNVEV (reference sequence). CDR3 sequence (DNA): TGTGCCAGGAGTTTATCGAACGGAGGGCTCTACGAGCAGTACTTC. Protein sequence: CARSLSNGGLYEQYF.

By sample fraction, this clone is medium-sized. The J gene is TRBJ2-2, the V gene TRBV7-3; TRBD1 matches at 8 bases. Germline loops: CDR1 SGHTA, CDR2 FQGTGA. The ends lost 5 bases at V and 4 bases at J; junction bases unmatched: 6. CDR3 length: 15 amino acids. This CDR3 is CASSQTGGGTGELFF. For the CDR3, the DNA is TGTGCCAGCAGCCAAACAGGGGGTGGCACCGGGGAGCTGTTTTTT.

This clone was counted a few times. The CDR3 nucleotides are TGTGCCAGCAGTTACCGGTCGGGGGTGCAGTACTTC. This sequence encodes CASSYRSGVQYF. The chain joins TRBV6-5 to TRBJ2-7; D may be TRBD2 (6 bases). CDR1 is MNHEY, CDR2 SVGAGI, per germline. Trimming stripped 2 bases from V and 9 bases from J, with 11 bases between. This CDR3 has 12 residues.

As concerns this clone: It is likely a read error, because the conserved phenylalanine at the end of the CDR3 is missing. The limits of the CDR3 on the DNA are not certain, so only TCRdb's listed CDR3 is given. The CDR3 sequence is CAWSRQGGTPNYGYSY. The V and J genes are TRBV30 and TRBJ1-2; the table's D call TRBD1 went unverified against the DNA. The CDR3 numbers 16 amino acids, ends counted. CDR1 is GTSNPN, CDR2 SVGIG, per germline (reference sequence).

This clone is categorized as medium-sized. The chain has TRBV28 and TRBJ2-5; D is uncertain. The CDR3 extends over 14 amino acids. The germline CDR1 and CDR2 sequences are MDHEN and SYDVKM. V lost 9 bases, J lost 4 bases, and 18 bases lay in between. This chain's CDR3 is CASSAGAKRETQYF. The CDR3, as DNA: TGTGCCAGTAGTGCAGGAGCTAAAAGAGAGACCCAGTACTTC.

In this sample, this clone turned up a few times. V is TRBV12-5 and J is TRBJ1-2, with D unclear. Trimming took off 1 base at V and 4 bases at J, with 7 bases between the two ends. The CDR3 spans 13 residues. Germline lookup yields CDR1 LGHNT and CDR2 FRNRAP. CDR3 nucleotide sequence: TGTGCTAGTGGTTTGGCTTCTTTCTATGGCTACACCTTC. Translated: CASGLASFYGYTF. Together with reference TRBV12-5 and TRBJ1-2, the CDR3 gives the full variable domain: DARVTQTPRHKVTEMGQEVTMRCQPILGHNTVFWYRQTMMQGLELLAYFRNRAPLDDSGMPKDRFSAEMPDATLATLKIQPSEPRDSAVYFCASGLASFYGYTFGSGTRLTVV.

The CDR3 nucleotides read TGTGCCAGCAGCTTTAATGGGCGGACTGAAGCTTTCTTT. It is translated as CASSFNGRTEAFF. The chain has TRBV11-3 and TRBJ1-1; no definite D call. Trimming stripped 3 bases from V and 5 bases from J, with 10 bases between. This CDR3 spans 13 amino acids. The germline CDR1 and CDR2 sequences are SGHNT and YENEEA.